This TCR beta chain was identified in a study of beta chain features in type 1 diabetes. With regard to this clone: The target antigen is unknown.

Expressed TCRB transcripts got sequenced, as all isolated RNA was reverse transcribed. Profiled with immunoSEQ multiplex PCR; TCRdb holds only in-frame clones, not every one. The table shows some 330,000 clones, with approximately 11% occurring only once. Study results and limitations: Equally in patients and controls, PCR might preferentially amplify shorter templates. A definitive answer on HLA type influencing TCRB rearrangement was not reached here.

CD45RO/CCR7/CD25/CD127/CD95/CD27 separated CD4+ naive, central memory, regulatory and stem cell-like memory cells by sorting. In all sorted populations, purity surpassed 95%. The CDR3 spans 14 residues. V lost 4 bases, J lost 6 bases, and 15 bases lay in between. Germline V CDR1 and CDR2: SGDLS, YYNGEE. The source of this sequence is a woman aged 25 to 39 in good health. The chain carries TRBV9 and TRBJ2-3; no reliable D call. The sample was naive CD4+ T cells from blood. The chain's CDR3 is CASSPPFHEDTQYF. The CDR3 coding sequence is TGTGCCAGCAGCCCCCCGTTCCACGAGGATACGCAGTATTTT.